The source of this T cell receptor beta chain is a study of T cells in Graves' hyperthyroidism and ophthalmopathy. Study as a whole: Peripheral blood was acquired at first diagnosis, ahead of any therapy whatsoever.

General study points: A 13 V-J model separated ophthalmopathy from stable hyperthyroidism.

Recently diagnosed hyperthyroidism of less than 2 months' duration affected patients aged 18 to 65. This clonotype has a handful of counts. Antigen: not known. RNA transcripts were the template for amplifying TCR beta CDR3 regions. A set of HTBI primers served as the primers for a first-round RT-PCR of the TCR CDR3. TCRdb fed the multiplex PCR reads into MiXCR, producing one record per CDR3 protein. The table includes some 720,000 distinct CDR3 sequences, 16% detected once. The CDR3 has 18 amino acids. V was pared by 1 base and J by 1 base, with 5 bases of the junction left unmatched. The germline CDR1 and CDR2 sequences are SNHLY and FYNNEI.

This receptor was taken from a man between 18 and 35 years old with Graves' hyperthyroidism. Sequencing was done on a sample of blood. The gene calls are TRBV2 and TRBJ2-2; 11 bases fit TRBD2. This CDR3 reads CASSEVAGLAGNTGELFF. The DNA for the CDR3 is TGTGCCAGCAGTGAAGTGGCCGGACTAGCGGGGAACACCGGGGAGCTGTTTTTT. The full variable domain, in which reference TRBV2 and TRBJ2-2 provide the parts outside the CDR3, is EPEVTQTPSHQVTQMGQEVILRCVPISNHLYFYWYRQILGQKVEFLVSFYNNEISEKSEIFDDQFSVERPDGSNFTLKIRSTKLEDSAMYFCASSEVAGLAGNTGELFFGEGSRLTVL.